The 25 T cell receptor beta chains presented below share a single source sample, sequenced in a study of monozygotic twins with inflammatory bowel disease. Following a re-call of the 5' RACE reads, TCRdb has one entry per CDR3 protein and lacks DNA. The sample holds 400,000 to 500,000 distinct CDR3 sequences. Sequences were obtained from blood. Receptors originate from a human donor with ulcerative colitis or Crohn's disease, or a healthy co-twin of an affected twin (not recorded which).

V gene TRBV12-3 or TRBV12-4 combines with J gene TRBJ2-2. There are 14 residues in the CDR3. The CDR3 loop is CASSGGRNTGELFF.

The chain joins TRBV7-8 to TRBJ2-7. CDR3 length: 15 amino acids. Germline CDR1 SGHVS, CDR2 FQNEAQ. The CDR3 region is CASSLYIGGSYEQYF.

This chain links TRBV5-5 with TRBJ2-2; the TRBD1 assignment by TCRdb is unverifiable without DNA. CDR1 SGHKS and CDR2 YYEKEE come from the germline V gene (reference sequence). CDR3 size: 16 residues. CDR3 loop: CASSPSGTGSTGELFF.

The rearrangement uses TRBV2 and TRBJ2-3; the D call from TCRdb, TRBD1, cannot be confirmed without DNA. Germline assignment: CDR1 SNHLY and CDR2 FYNNEI. The CDR3 length is 16 residues. CDR3 sequence: CASSAREGGPRDTQYF.

This sequence joins TRBV4-2 and TRBJ1-1. CDR1 is LGHNA and CDR2 is YNFKEQ in the germline V gene. This CDR3 is 15 amino acids long. CDR3 region: CASSQDSWLNTEAFF.

The rearrangement links TRBV6-5 to TRBJ2-1; with no DNA, the TCRdb D assignment of TRBD2 cannot be verified. The CDR3 consists of 16 residues. Germline V gene lookup returns CDR1 MNHEY and CDR2 SVGAGI. CDR3 sequence reads: CASSYSTSGRHNEQFF.

This chain's CDR3 is CASSQETYNTEAFF. The chain is built from TRBV14 and TRBJ1-1. Germline V lookup: CDR1 SGHDN, CDR2 FVKESK. The CDR3 has 14 residues.

The chain couples TRBV5-1 to TRBJ2-3; TCRdb outputs TRBD1, but without DNA this stays unchecked. This CDR3 has 14 amino acids. Germline V gene lookup returns CDR1 SGHRS and CDR2 YFSETQ. The CDR3 reads CASSLGGQEDTQYF.

V and J are TRBV15 and TRBJ2-7. Germline V gene sequence: CDR1 LNHNV, CDR2 YYDKDF (reference sequence). This CDR3 contains 14 residues. CDR3 protein: CATSHRIPPYEQYF.

The chain uses TRBV11-2 and TRBJ1-1; the TCRdb call, TRBD1, lacks DNA for checking. This CDR3 region has 17 residues. Germline-derived CDR1 and CDR2 are SGHAT and FQNNGV. CDR3 sequence reads: CASSFPGPWRVNTEAFF.

V is TRBV5-1 and J is TRBJ1-1; the D call from TCRdb, TRBD1, cannot be confirmed without DNA. Germline V gene lookup returns CDR1 SGHRS and CDR2 YFSETQ. The CDR3 covers 14 residues. The CDR3 is CASSLARQAAEAFF.

The rearrangement uses TRBV12-3 or TRBV12-4 and TRBJ2-7; TCRdb calls TRBD1, which cannot be checked without DNA. The CDR3 is made up of 12 amino acids. This CDR3 reads CASSWTRYEQYF.

V and J are TRBV7-2 and TRBJ1-3. In germline, CDR1 is SGHTA, CDR2 FQGNSA. This CDR3 has 17 amino acids. The chain's CDR3 is CASSVLIGPSSGNTIYF. The variable domain in full, with the rest retrieved from reference TRBV7-2 and TRBJ1-3, is GAGVSQSPSNKVTEKGKDVELRCDPISGHTALYWYRQSLGQGLEFLIYFQGNSAPDKSGLPSDRFSAERTGGSVSTLTIQRTQQEDSAVYLCASSVLIGPSSGNTIYFGEGSWLTVV.

The gene calls are TRBV2 and TRBJ1-4; TCRdb designates TRBD1, a call that cannot be tested without DNA. The CDR3 is 15 amino acids. From germline, CDR1 is SNHLY and CDR2 FYNNEI. CDR3 sequence: CASSDPRTGVEKLFF.

This sequence joins TRBV3-1 and TRBJ1-2; TCRdb calls TRBD1, which cannot be checked without DNA. The length of the CDR3 is 14 residues. Germline V lookup: CDR1 LGHDT, CDR2 YNNKEL (reference sequence). This CDR3 is CASSPPDRVGGYTF. The full variable domain, its missing parts supplied by reference TRBV3-1 and TRBJ1-2, is DTAVSQTPKYLVTQMGNDKSIKCEQNLGHDTMYWYKQDSKKFLKIMFSYNNKELIINETVPNRFSPKSPDKAHLNLHINSLELGDSAVYFCASSPPDRVGGYTFGSGTRLTVV.

J is TRBJ2-1 and V is TRBV7-6; TCRdb calls TRBD2, which cannot be checked without DNA. The CDR3 extends over 18 amino acids. CDR1 is SGHVS and CDR2 is FNYEAQ in the germline V gene. The CDR3 is CASSPVGTSGGRYNEQFF.

The chain combines TRBV7-6 with TRBJ2-2; TCRdb reports TRBD1, a call that lacks DNA to check it against. CDR3 size: 17 residues. Looked up from germline, CDR1 is SGHVS and CDR2 is FNYEAQ. Here the CDR3 reads CASSLAPGHPNTGELFF.

The CDR3 sequence is CASSHRTSGLAEQYF. The rearrangement links TRBV5-1 to TRBJ2-7; TCRdb picks TRBD2, but there is no DNA to check that call. Germline lookup yields CDR1 SGHRS and CDR2 YFSETQ. This CDR3 comprises 15 residues.

The chain links TRBV20-1 to TRBJ2-3. CDR1 DFQATT and CDR2 SNEGSKA come from the germline V gene (reference sequence). This CDR3 has 15 amino acids. CDR3: CSARNPTENTDTQYF.

J is TRBJ2-5 and V is TRBV5-4; no DNA is available, so the TRBD1 call from TCRdb remains unchecked. Germline-derived CDR1 and CDR2 are SGHNT and YYREEE (reference sequence). The CDR3 extends over 17 amino acids. CDR3 region: CASSLSKGAPRKETQYF.

The chain recombines TRBV9 with TRBJ2-5; TCRdb calls TRBD1, which cannot be checked without DNA. Germline V gives CDR1 SGDLS, CDR2 YYNGEE. The CDR3 extends over 14 amino acids. The CDR3: CASSARDVQETQYF.

The V call is TRBV30, the J call TRBJ2-3; with no DNA, the TCRdb D assignment of TRBD2 cannot be verified. Germline lookup yields CDR1 GTSNPN and CDR2 SVGIG (reference sequence). This CDR3 comprises 14 residues. CDR3 in amino acids: CAWSELAGVNTQYF.

The chain has TRBV20-1 and TRBJ1-1; TCRdb indicates TRBD1, and absent DNA this call remains unverified. CDR1 is DFQATT, CDR2 SNEGSKA, per germline (reference sequence). CDR3 length: 13 residues. CDR3 in amino acids: CSASDQGDTEAFF.

The chain combines TRBV5-6 with TRBJ2-1; the TRBD2 assignment by TCRdb is unverifiable without DNA. The CDR3 has 16 residues. Per germline, CDR1 SGHDT and CDR2 YYEEEE. The CDR3: CASSLAMLAGINEQFF.

The chain couples TRBV5-1 to TRBJ2-5; TCRdb's D call, TRBD1, is unchecked because there is no DNA. The CDR3 has 14 amino acids. Germline CDR1 SGHRS, CDR2 YFSETQ. The CDR3 sequence: CASRTGTGGETQYF.